The 27 T cell receptor beta chains presented below share a single source sample, sequenced in a study of cytomegalovirus exposure and HLA in healthy donors. The PCR ran on 60 Vbeta and 13 Jbeta primers. Method: immunoSEQ multiplex PCR; TCRdb's copy keeps in-frame clones and lacks some. This table holds about 120,000 clones, around 81% found once. Sample: PBMCs. The receptors here all came from a female donor in good health and CMV-seronegative.

The chain has TRBV19 and TRBJ1-6, with D uncertain. Germline CDR1 and CDR2: LNHDA and SQIVND (reference sequence). The CDR3 is made up of 14 amino acids. Trimming pared 7 bases from V and 5 bases from J, leaving 12 bases between. The CDR3 protein is CASMAPGDNSPLHF. CDR3 DNA sequence: TGTGCCAGTATGGCACCGGGAGATAATTCACCCCTCCACTTT. The full variable domain, in which reference TRBV19 and TRBJ1-6 provide the parts outside the CDR3, is DGGITQSPKYLFRKEGQNVTLSCEQNLNHDAMYWYRQDPGQGLRLIYYSQIVNDFQKGDIAEGYSVSREKKESFPLTVTSAQKNPTAFYLCASMAPGDNSPLHFGNGTRLTVT.

This sequence joins TRBV25-1 and TRBJ2-7; D is uncertain. The CDR3 totals 14 residues. Germline CDR1 and CDR2: MGHDK and SYGVNS. V was clipped by 2 bases and J by 6 bases, with 14 bases between them. CDR3 bases: TGTGCCAGCAGTGAAGTTGAGAGCCTAGGCGAGCAGTACTTC. It specifies CASSEVESLGEQYF.

The table lists this clone with a few counts. This chain uses TRBV30 with TRBJ2-7; possible D gene TRBD1, 6 bases. The V and J ends lost 1 base and 3 bases respectively, with 7 bases between them. Germline V gene sequence: CDR1 GTSNPN, CDR2 SVGIG (reference sequence). The CDR3 is 12 residues long. CDR3 sequence: CAWSEGGYEQYF. CDR3 bases: TGTGCCTGGAGTGAAGGGGGCTACGAGCAGTACTTC.

The chain employs TRBV12-5 and TRBJ1-5, with TRBD1 matching 7 bases. In germline, CDR1 is LGHNT, CDR2 FRNRAP. This CDR3 spans 17 amino acids. Trimming at V came to 0 bases and at J to 4 bases, leaving 9 bases not matched to a gene. CDR3 nucleotide sequence: TGTGCTAGTGGTTTGGTACTAGGCAGGGGGAGGAATCAGCCCCAGCATTTT. The encoded protein is CASGLVLGRGRNQPQHF.

The V and J genes are TRBV7-9 and TRBJ2-5; 9 bases map to TRBD2. Trimming removed 5 bases from V and 1 base from J; junction bases left unmatched: 8. This CDR3 is built from 16 residues. Germline V gives CDR1 SEHNR, CDR2 FQNEAQ (reference sequence). The CDR3 loop reads CASSKGLAGLQETQYF. In DNA, the CDR3 is TGTGCCAGCAGCAAGGGGCTAGCGGGACTCCAAGAGACCCAGTACTTC.

The rearrangement links TRBV12-2 to TRBJ2-7; TRBD2, the table's D call, was not compared with the DNA. TRBV12-2 is shown as a pseudogene. This CDR3 is built from 16 residues. CDR3 residues: CASRLIRPLGEDEQYF. The CDR3 DNA reads TGTGCAAGTCGCCTAATTCGTCCTCTCGGGGAGGACGAGCAGTACTTC.

This rearrangement joins TRBV5-6 to TRBJ1-6; D may be TRBD1 (5 bases). Between the trimmed V and J ends, which lost 4 bases and 7 bases, there was a span of 15 bases. The length of the CDR3 is 15 residues. The V gene's germline CDR1 is SGHDT and CDR2 YYEEEE. This chain's CDR3 is CASSPQAEGNSPLHF. The CDR3 DNA sequence: TGTGCCAGCAGCCCACAGGCGGAGGGAAATTCACCCCTCCACTTT.

The chain links TRBV5-1 to TRBJ2-5, with 11 bases aligning to TRBD2. This CDR3 has 14 amino acids. The V gene's germline CDR1 is SGHRS and CDR2 YFSETQ. Unmatched junction bases numbered 2, after V lost 6 bases and J lost 1 base. Written as DNA, the CDR3 is TGCGCCAGCAAGACTAGCGGGGTCCAAGAGACCCAGTACTTC. Translated, it gives CASKTSGVQETQYF.

V gene TRBV7-6 combines with J gene TRBJ1-1; 7 bases align to TRBD1. CDR1 SGHVS and CDR2 FNYEAQ come from the germline V gene. The CDR3 spans 15 residues. The V segment lost 4 bases and the J segment 0 bases; nucleotides outside the gene matches: 5. The CDR3 DNA reads as TGTGCCAGCAGCTCCTCGGGACAGCTGAACACTGAAGCTTTCTTT. Translation: CASSSSGQLNTEAFF.

This clone appeared a single time. V and J are TRBV5-1 and TRBJ2-4, with TRBD2 matching over 7 bases. Germline lookup yields CDR1 SGHRS and CDR2 YFSETQ. This CDR3 comprises 14 residues. V dropped 0 bases and J dropped 8; count of bases not matched to a gene: 5. The CDR3 loop reads CASSLVYRGDIQYF. In DNA form, the CDR3 reads TGCGCCAGCAGCTTGGTTTACCGGGGGGACATTCAGTACTTC.

This chain joins TRBV2 and TRBJ2-3; possibly TRBD2 for D (5 bases). This CDR3 is built from 15 residues. Trimming took off 3 bases at V and 0 bases at J, with 10 bases between the two ends. The germline V gene has CDR1 SNHLY and CDR2 FYNNEI. The CDR3 loop is CASSEGRPSTDTQYF. CDR3 in DNA: TGTGCCAGCAGTGAGGGGAGACCTAGCACAGATACGCAGTATTTT. Variable domain in full (rest from reference TRBV2 and TRBJ2-3): EPEVTQTPSHQVTQMGQEVILRCVPISNHLYFYWYRQILGQKVEFLVSFYNNEISEKSEIFDDQFSVERPDGSNFTLKIRSTKLEDSAMYFCASSEGRPSTDTQYFGPGTRLTVL.

The CDR3 reads CAGGQAPNQPQHF. The CDR3 DNA reads as TGTGCCGGGGGACAGGCACCCAATCAGCCCCAGCATTTT. The chain carries TRBV2 and TRBJ1-5; 8 positions match TRBD1. This CDR3 contains 13 residues. The ends lost 11 bases at V and 3 bases at J; junction bases unmatched: 6. Germline V gene data show CDR1 as SNHLY and CDR2 as FYNNEI.

The chain carries TRBV6-5 and TRBJ1-3, with D unresolved. Germline CDR1 is MNHEY and CDR2 is SVGAGI. V shed 6 bases and J shed 0 bases, with 9 bases lying between them. This CDR3 is 14 amino acids long. The CDR3 loop reads CASSRLSSGNTIYF. The CDR3, as DNA: TGTGCCAGCAGCCGTCTCAGCTCTGGAAACACCATATATTTT.

The rearrangement uses TRBV7-9 and TRBJ1-2; no firm D call. Germline CDR1 is SEHNR and CDR2 is FQNEAQ (reference sequence). The V end was cut by 3 bases, the J end by 1 base, with 12 bases between. The CDR3 sequence is 15 residues long. The CDR3 DNA sequence: TGTGCCAGCAGCTTTACCGGCGGAGTTAACTATGGCTACACCTTC. Translated, it gives CASSFTGGVNYGYTF.

The sample holds a few counts of this clone. The chain has TRBV19 and TRBJ2-1; 7 nucleotides line up with TRBD2. The CDR3 extends over 15 amino acids. CDR1 and CDR2 (germline): LNHDA, SQIVND (reference sequence). The V segment lost 0 bases and the J segment 8 bases; nucleotides outside the gene matches: 7. The chain's CDR3 is CASSIEAGLYDEQFF. For the CDR3, the DNA is TGTGCCAGTAGTATAGAAGCGGGACTATATGATGAGCAGTTCTTC.

This chain links TRBV6-1 with TRBJ1-2; tentatively, D is TRBD1 (6 bases). The V gene's germline CDR1 is MNHNS and CDR2 SASEGT. The CDR3 has 16 residues. Trimming left V 0 bases short and J 7 bases short, with 18 bases between. CDR3 in amino acids: CASSEALYTGRGGYTF. Written as DNA, the CDR3 is TGTGCCAGCAGTGAAGCGCTTTATACAGGGCGAGGTGGCTACACCTTC.

The chain joins TRBV2 to TRBJ2-5; D gene ambiguous. CDR1 is SNHLY and CDR2 is FYNNEI in the germline V gene. V lost 6 bases and J 5 bases, leaving 7 bases between the germline ends. The CDR3 has 11 amino acids. DNA of the CDR3: TGTGCCAGCAGGGTCGGGGAGACCCAGTACTTC. It specifies CASRVGETQYF.

This sequence joins TRBV7-9 and TRBJ2-1; 11 positions match TRBD2. This CDR3 contains 16 residues. Germline V gene lookup returns CDR1 SEHNR and CDR2 FQNEAQ (reference sequence). The V gene end was trimmed by 4 bases and the J gene end by 2 bases; junction bases not matched to a gene: 4. CDR3 sequence (DNA): TGTGCCAGCAGCTCCGGGACTAGCGGACCCTACAATGAGCAGTTCTTC. It yields the protein CASSSGTSGPYNEQFF.

This clone was recorded only once. This rearrangement joins TRBV11-1 to TRBJ2-6, with D unresolved. Trimming took 5 bases from V and 0 from J, leaving 17 bases between them. The germline CDR1 and CDR2 sequences are SGHAT and FQDESV (reference sequence). The length of the CDR3 is 18 residues. This CDR3 is CASSPTPIRSSGANVLTF. CDR3 coding DNA: TGTGCCAGCAGCCCCACTCCGATTCGAAGCTCTGGGGCCAACGTCCTGACTTTC.

The chain has TRBV4-1 and TRBJ1-2, with 8 positions matching TRBD1. V was pared by 0 bases and J by 5 bases, with 2 bases of the junction left unmatched. CDR3 length equals 14 residues. CDR1 and CDR2 from the germline V gene are MGHRA and YSYEKL. The CDR3 is CASSQDRGLYGYTF. CDR3 sequence (DNA): TGCGCCAGCAGCCAAGACAGGGGGCTTTATGGCTACACCTTC.

The J gene is TRBJ1-1, the V gene TRBV6-1; perhaps TRBD1 as D (6 bases). Trimming took off 6 bases at V and 1 base at J, with 15 bases between the two ends. Looked up from germline, CDR1 is MNHNS and CDR2 is SASEGT. The CDR3 consists of 15 residues. This CDR3 is CASRRRAGENTEAFF. For the CDR3, the DNA is TGTGCCAGCAGACGTCGGGCAGGGGAGAACACTGAAGCTTTCTTT.

This chain links TRBV7-2 with TRBJ2-1; TRBD2 agrees at 11 bases. The CDR3 runs to 17 residues. Germline lookup yields CDR1 SGHTA and CDR2 FQGNSA. With V trimmed by 5 bases and J by 4 bases, 10 bases remained unmatched. CDR3 in amino acids: CASSPELLAGAYNEQFF. The CDR3 DNA reads as TGTGCCAGCAGCCCCGAATTACTAGCGGGGGCATACAATGAGCAGTTCTTC.

This chain joins TRBV7-9 and TRBJ2-1; 10 bases agree with TRBD1. The V gene's germline CDR1 is SEHNR and CDR2 FQNEAQ (reference sequence). V was pared by 0 bases and J by 9 bases, with 11 bases of the junction left unmatched. The CDR3 length is 17 residues. CDR3 coding DNA: TGTGCCAGCAGCTTAGCGCTCGGGACAGGGGATTGGACTGAGCAGTTCTTC. This translates into CASSLALGTGDWTEQFF.

This clone was seen just once. The gene calls are TRBV6-5 and TRBJ1-6; 7 bases are a match to TRBD1. Looked up from germline, CDR1 is MNHEY and CDR2 is SVGAGI. V was clipped by 7 bases and J by 4 bases; unmatched bases: 7. The CDR3 length is 15 residues. CDR3 residues: CASTPGRGYNSPLHF. The CDR3, as DNA: TGTGCCAGCACTCCCGGCAGGGGGTATAATTCACCCCTCCACTTT.

V and J are TRBV11-2 and TRBJ1-1; 8 bases agree with TRBD1. Germline-derived CDR1 and CDR2 are SGHAT and FQNNGV. The CDR3 runs 14 residues. After removal of 4 bases from V and 3 bases from J, the junction contained 4 bases not matched to a gene. This CDR3 is CASSWTGSDTEAFF. The CDR3, as DNA: TGTGCCAGCAGCTGGACAGGGAGCGACACTGAAGCTTTCTTT. The whole variable domain, remainder taken from reference TRBV11-2 and TRBJ1-1, is EAGVAQSPRYKIIEKRQSVAFWCNPISGHATLYWYQQILGQGPKLLIQFQNNGVVDDSQLPKDRFSAERLKGVDSTLKIQPAKLEDSAVYLCASSWTGSDTEAFFGQGTRLTVV.

V and J are TRBV6-6 and TRBJ1-2; D is possibly TRBD1 (6 bases). This CDR3 is 15 amino acids long. Germline-derived CDR1 and CDR2 are MNHNY and SVGAGI (reference sequence). Trimming shortened V by 2 bases and J by 7 bases, and 17 bases separated the two germline ends. The CDR3: CASSYPRTVLGGYTF. For the CDR3, the DNA is TGTGCCAGCAGTTACCCCCGGACAGTCTTAGGTGGCTACACCTTC.

The chain combines TRBV27 with TRBJ2-1, with 15 bases lining up with TRBD2. Germline CDR1 and CDR2: MNHEY and SMNVEV (reference sequence). The V gene end was trimmed by 7 bases and the J gene end by 7 bases; junction bases not matched to a gene: 2. There are 14 residues in the CDR3. The CDR3 region has the DNA TGTGCCAGCAAGGGACTAGCGGGAGGAAATGAGCAGTTCTTC. Protein product: CASKGLAGGNEQFF.